This T cell receptor beta chain emerged from a study of regulatory T cells in long-lasting Graves disease. V lost 2 bases to trimming and J lost 7 bases, with 12 bases between them. The CDR3 runs to 13 residues. CDR1 and CDR2 from the germline V gene are SGHTA and FQGTGA. Arm-PCR with iRepertoire HTBI primers amplified the CDR3 regions for these TCR beta libraries. TCRdb re-analysed the multiplex PCR reads in MiXCR, keeping a single row per CDR3 protein. The sample yields 450,000 or so distinct CDR3 sequences, around a fifth seen once. This clonotype was detected only a few times. The antigen is unknown. Time point of the sample: persistent/refractory GD, antithyroid drugs over 5 years with positive TRAb. PBMC RNA was the source of the TCR library. Broader study findings: Analyses excluded thyroid tissue, covering peripheral blood alone.

The clonotype originates from a female donor with Graves disease. The rearrangement joins TRBV7-3 to TRBJ2-7; D may be TRBD2 (6 bases). Sequenced material: peripheral blood mononuclear cells (PBMCs), taken when the disease was refractory, from a patient treated with antithyroid drugs. CDR3 protein: CASSLSGEGEQYF. The CDR3 DNA sequence: TGTGCCAGCAGCTTATCGGGGGAAGGTGAGCAGTACTTC.